The 10 T cell receptor beta chains presented below share a single source sample, sequenced in a study of blood T cell repertoires in COVID-19. Using immunoSEQ multiplex PCR, the repertoire was profiled, and TCRdb retains in-frame clones only, with some absent. The sample includes under 35,000 clones, more than 75% of them seen just once. The sequencing sample was made of peripheral blood. These TCRs come from an elderly man with acute or convalescent COVID-19.

Here the CDR3 DNA reads TGCAGCGTTGCAGAGGCGGGCGGCTACACCTTC. This translates into CSVAEAGGYTF. The chain recombines TRBV29-1 with TRBJ1-2, with unresolved D. CDR3 length: 11 amino acids. V was trimmed by 4 bases and J by 8 bases, leaving 11 bases between them. The germline V gene has CDR1 SQVTM and CDR2 ANQGSEA.

The V and J genes are TRBV5-1 and TRBJ1-4, with TRBD1 matching 9 bases. Germline CDR1 SGHRS, CDR2 YFSETQ. The CDR3 has 14 amino acids. J lost 7 bases, V lost 3 bases, and 4 bases had no gene match. The CDR3 region has the DNA TGCGCCAGCAGCTCAGAGACAGGGGGTGAAAAACTGTTTTTT. It encodes CASSSETGGEKLFF.

The chain uses TRBV29-1 and TRBJ2-5; 11 bases agree with TRBD1. CDR1 is SQVTM and CDR2 is ANQGSEA in the germline V gene. This CDR3 is 14 amino acids long. With 4 bases clipped from V and 5 bases from J, the junction kept 6 bases outside the gene matches. The CDR3 protein is CSVVWGTGGETQYF. The CDR3 DNA reads as TGCAGCGTTGTCTGGGGGACAGGGGGGGAGACCCAGTACTTC.

This clone was picked up a small number of times. The V gene is TRBV4-1, the J gene TRBJ1-6; the match to TRBD1 covers 9 bases. The CDR3 is 15 residues long. After removal of 3 bases from V and 9 bases from J, the junction contained 6 bases not matched to a gene. Germline CDR1 reads MGHRA; CDR2 reads YSYEKL. DNA of the CDR3: TGCGCCAGCAGCCAGGGGGACAGGGAGGTTTCACCCCTCCACTTT. Its translation: CASSQGDREVSPLHF.

V is TRBV7-8 and J is TRBJ2-1, with D possibly being TRBD2 (6 bases). With 5 bases removed from V and 8 bases from J, the gap between germline ends came to 13 bases. Germline V gene sequence: CDR1 SGHVS, CDR2 FQNEAQ. The CDR3 totals 13 residues. CDR3 coding DNA: TGTGCCAGCAGCAGGGGACTTCCCGATGAGCAGTTCTTC. This codes for CASSRGLPDEQFF. Full variable domain (outside the CDR3, taken from reference TRBV7-8 and TRBJ2-1): GAGVSQSPRYKVAKRGQDVALRCDPISGHVSLFWYQQALGQGPEFLTYFQNEAQLDKSGLPSDRFFAERPEGSVSTLKIQRTQQEDSAVYLCASSRGLPDEQFFGPGTRLTVL.

The sample holds many counts of this clone. This sample includes further DNA sequences coding for the same CDR3. The chain has TRBV14 and TRBJ2-3; D remains unclear. Germline values: CDR1 SGHDN, CDR2 FVKESK. V gave up 4 bases and J gave up 2 bases, with 10 bases separating them. The CDR3 has 14 residues. CDR3 coding DNA: TGTGCCAGCAGCCTAACCCGACACACAGATACGCAGTATTTT. It specifies CASSLTRHTDTQYF.

The rearrangement links TRBV19 to TRBJ1-5; TRBD1 agrees at 11 bases. The J segment lost 6 bases and the V segment lost 5 bases, leaving 6 bases of the junction unmatched. Germline V gene data show CDR1 as LNHDA and CDR2 as SQIVND (reference sequence). The CDR3 has 15 amino acids. DNA for the CDR3: TGTGCCAGTAGTTCGGGACAGGGGGAGGGTCAGCCCCAGCATTTT. This translates into CASSSGQGEGQPQHF. Filled out from reference TRBV19 and TRBJ1-5, the complete variable domain reads DGGITQSPKYLFRKEGQNVTLSCEQNLNHDAMYWYRQDPGQGLRLIYYSQIVNDFQKGDIAEGYSVSREKKESFPLTVTSAQKNPTAFYLCASSSGQGEGQPQHFGDGTRLSIL.

There are a few counts of this clone. The chain joins TRBV28 to TRBJ2-7, with 11 bases identical to TRBD2. Germline V gene sequence: CDR1 MDHEN, CDR2 SYDVKM. V was clipped by 2 bases and J by 1 base; unmatched bases: 4. CDR3 length: 16 residues. The CDR3 nucleotides are TGTGCCAGCAGTTTACCCGGGACTAGCGGATCCTACGAGCAGTACTTC. Residues: CASSLPGTSGSYEQYF.

The J gene is TRBJ2-3, the V gene TRBV6-1, with D tentatively TRBD1 (7 bases). The V and J ends lost 2 bases and 1 base respectively, with 10 bases between them. Per the germline V gene, CDR1 is MNHNS and CDR2 is SASEGT. CDR3 size: 15 residues. CDR3 in amino acids: CASSERRGRTDTQYF. CDR3 nucleotides: TGTGCCAGCAGTGAAAGGAGGGGGCGCACAGATACGCAGTATTTT.

With regard to this clone: Within the sample, other DNA sequences also encode this same CDR3. This chain's CDR3 is CASSRTGTGYTEAFF. CDR3 nucleotides: TGTGCCAGCAGCCGGACCGGGACAGGGTACACTGAAGCTTTCTTT. The V gene is TRBV3-1 (or the pseudogene TRBV3-2), the J gene TRBJ1-1; 9 bases map to TRBD1. The germline gives CDR1 LGHDT, CDR2 YNNKEL (reference sequence). The ends lost 4 bases at V and 3 bases at J; junction bases unmatched: 6. This CDR3 contains 15 residues.